This T cell receptor beta chain derives from a study of T cell responses to AZD1222 COVID-19 vaccine. In the case of this clone: The antigen remains undetermined.

Study conclusions and caveats: Clonal diversity was possibly underestimated, and white British individuals and females predominated among donors.

Germline CDR1 reads LNHNV; CDR2 reads YYDKDF (reference sequence). The germline V and J ends were trimmed by 8 bases and 4 bases, with 14 bases remaining between them. The CDR3 loop spans 13 amino acids. Here immunoSEQ multiplex PCR was the method, and the copy in TCRdb shows in-frame clones only, minus some. This table holds about 120,000 clones, approximately 85% found once. The J gene is TRBJ1-1, the V gene TRBV15; D remains ambiguous. The TCR sequence derives from an adult in good health. This specimen consisted of peripheral blood, obtained on day 0 of AZD1222 vaccination. CDR3 protein: CATSPLRATEAFF. The CDR3 DNA sequence: TGTGCCACCTCCCCCCTAAGGGCCACTGAAGCTTTCTTT.